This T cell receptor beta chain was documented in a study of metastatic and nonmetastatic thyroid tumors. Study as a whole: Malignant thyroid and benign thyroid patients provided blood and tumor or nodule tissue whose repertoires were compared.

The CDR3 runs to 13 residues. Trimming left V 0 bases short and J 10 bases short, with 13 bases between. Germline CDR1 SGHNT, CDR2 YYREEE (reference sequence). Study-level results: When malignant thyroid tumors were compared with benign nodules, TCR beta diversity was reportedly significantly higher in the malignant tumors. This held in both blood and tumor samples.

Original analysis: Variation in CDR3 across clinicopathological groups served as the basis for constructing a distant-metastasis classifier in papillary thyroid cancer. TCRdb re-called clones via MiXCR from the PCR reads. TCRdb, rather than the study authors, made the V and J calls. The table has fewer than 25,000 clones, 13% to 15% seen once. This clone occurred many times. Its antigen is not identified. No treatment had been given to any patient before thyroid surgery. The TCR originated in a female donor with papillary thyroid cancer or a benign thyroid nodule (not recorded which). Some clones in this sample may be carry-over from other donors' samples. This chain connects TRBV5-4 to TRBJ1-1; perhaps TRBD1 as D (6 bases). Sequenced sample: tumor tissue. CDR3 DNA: TGTGCCAGCAGCTTGGCAGGGATCAGGGGAGCTTTCTTT. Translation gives CASSLAGIRGAFF.